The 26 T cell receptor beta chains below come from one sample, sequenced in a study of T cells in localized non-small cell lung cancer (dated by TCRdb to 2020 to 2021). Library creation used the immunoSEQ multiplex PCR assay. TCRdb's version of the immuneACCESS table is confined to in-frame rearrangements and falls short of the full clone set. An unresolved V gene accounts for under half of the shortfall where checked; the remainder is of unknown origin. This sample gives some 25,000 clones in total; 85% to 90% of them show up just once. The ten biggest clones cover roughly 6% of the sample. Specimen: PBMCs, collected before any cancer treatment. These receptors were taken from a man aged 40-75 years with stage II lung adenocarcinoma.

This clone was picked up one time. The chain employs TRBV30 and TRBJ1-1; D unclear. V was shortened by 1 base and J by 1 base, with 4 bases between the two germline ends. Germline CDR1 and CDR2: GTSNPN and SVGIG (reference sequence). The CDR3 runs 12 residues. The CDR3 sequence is CAWSGGNTEAFF. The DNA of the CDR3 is TGTGCCTGGAGTGGGGGGAACACTGAAGCTTTCTTT.

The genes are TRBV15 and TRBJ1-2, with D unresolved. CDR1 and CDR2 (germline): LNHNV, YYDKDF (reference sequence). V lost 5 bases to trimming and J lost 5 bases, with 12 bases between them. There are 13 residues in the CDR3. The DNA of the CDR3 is TGTGCCACCAGCGTAGCCAGTTCGTATGGCTACACCTTC. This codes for CATSVASSYGYTF.

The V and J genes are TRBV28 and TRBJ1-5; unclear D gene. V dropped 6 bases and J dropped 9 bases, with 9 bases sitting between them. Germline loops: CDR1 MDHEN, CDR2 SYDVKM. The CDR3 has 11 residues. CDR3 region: CASSGEGPQHF. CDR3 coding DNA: TGTGCCAGCAGCGGGGAGGGGCCCCAGCATTTT. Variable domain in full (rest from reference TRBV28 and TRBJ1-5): DVKVTQSSRYLVKRTGEKVFLECVQDMDHENMFWYRQDPGLGLRLIYFSYDVKMKEKGDIPEGYSVSREKKERFSLILESASTNQTSMYLCASSGEGPQHFGDGTRLSIL.

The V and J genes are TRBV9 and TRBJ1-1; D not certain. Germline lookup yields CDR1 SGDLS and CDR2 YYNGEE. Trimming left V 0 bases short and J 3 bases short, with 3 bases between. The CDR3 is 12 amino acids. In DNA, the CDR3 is TGTGCCAGCAGCGTAGGGTACACTGAAGCTTTCTTT. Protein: CASSVGYTEAFF.

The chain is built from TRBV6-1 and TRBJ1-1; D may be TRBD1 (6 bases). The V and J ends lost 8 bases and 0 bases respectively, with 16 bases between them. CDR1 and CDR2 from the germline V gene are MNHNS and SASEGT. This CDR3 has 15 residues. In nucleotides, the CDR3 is TGTGCCAGCGGATACCGGGACATATTGAACACTGAAGCTTTCTTT. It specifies CASGYRDILNTEAFF.

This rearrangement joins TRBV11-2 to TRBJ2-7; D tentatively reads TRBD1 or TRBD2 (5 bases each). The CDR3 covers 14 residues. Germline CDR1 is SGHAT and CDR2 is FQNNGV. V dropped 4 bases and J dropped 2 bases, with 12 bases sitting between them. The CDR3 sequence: CASSSTTGPYEQYF. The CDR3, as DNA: TGTGCCAGCAGCTCCACTACGGGACCCTACGAGCAGTACTTC. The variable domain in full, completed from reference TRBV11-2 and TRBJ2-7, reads EAGVAQSPRYKIIEKRQSVAFWCNPISGHATLYWYQQILGQGPKLLIQFQNNGVVDDSQLPKDRFSAERLKGVDSTLKIQPAKLEDSAVYLCASSSTTGPYEQYFGPGTRLTVT.

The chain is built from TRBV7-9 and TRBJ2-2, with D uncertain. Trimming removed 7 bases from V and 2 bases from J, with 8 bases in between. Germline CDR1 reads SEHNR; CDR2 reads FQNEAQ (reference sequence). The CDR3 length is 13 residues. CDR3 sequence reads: CASTPTNTGELFF. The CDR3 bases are TGTGCCAGCACCCCTACTAACACCGGGGAGCTGTTTTTT.

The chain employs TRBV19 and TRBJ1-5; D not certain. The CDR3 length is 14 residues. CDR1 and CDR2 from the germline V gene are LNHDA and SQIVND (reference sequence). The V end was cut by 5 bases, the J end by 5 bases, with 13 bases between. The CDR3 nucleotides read TGTGCCAGTAGTTGGGGTTCGGGGTATCAGCCCCAGCATTTT. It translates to CASSWGSGYQPQHF.

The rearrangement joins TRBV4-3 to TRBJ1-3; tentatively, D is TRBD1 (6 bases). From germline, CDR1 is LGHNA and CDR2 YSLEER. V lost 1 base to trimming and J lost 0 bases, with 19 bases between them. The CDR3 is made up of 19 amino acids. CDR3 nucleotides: TGCGCCAGCAGCCAAGTACCGAATCAGGGGTTCCTCTCTGGAAACACCATATATTTT. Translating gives CASSQVPNQGFLSGNTIYF.

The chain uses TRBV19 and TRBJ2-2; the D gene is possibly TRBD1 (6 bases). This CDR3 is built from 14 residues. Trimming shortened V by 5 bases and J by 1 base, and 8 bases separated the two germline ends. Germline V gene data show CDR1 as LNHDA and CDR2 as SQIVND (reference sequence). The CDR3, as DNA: TGTGCCAGTAGTTTACAGGGGAACACCGGGGAGCTGTTTTTT. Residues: CASSLQGNTGELFF.

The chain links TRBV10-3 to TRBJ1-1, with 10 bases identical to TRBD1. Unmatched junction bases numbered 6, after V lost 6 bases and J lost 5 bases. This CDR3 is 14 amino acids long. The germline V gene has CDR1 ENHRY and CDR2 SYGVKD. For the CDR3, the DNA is TGTGCCATCAGGAGACAGGGGGCTTTGACTGAAGCTTTCTTT. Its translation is CAIRRQGALTEAFF.

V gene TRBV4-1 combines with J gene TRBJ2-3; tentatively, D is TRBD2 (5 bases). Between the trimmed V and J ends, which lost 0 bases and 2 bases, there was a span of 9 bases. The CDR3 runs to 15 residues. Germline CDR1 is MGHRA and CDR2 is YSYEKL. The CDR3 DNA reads TGCGCCAGCAGCCAAGAACTAGGTCTCACAGATACGCAGTATTTT. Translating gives CASSQELGLTDTQYF.

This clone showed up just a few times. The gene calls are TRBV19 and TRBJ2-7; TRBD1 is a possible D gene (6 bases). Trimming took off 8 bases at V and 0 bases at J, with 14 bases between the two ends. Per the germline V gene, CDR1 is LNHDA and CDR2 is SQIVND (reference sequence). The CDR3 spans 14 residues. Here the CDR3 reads CASGLQGTSYEQYF. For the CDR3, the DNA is TGTGCCAGTGGTTTACAGGGAACCTCCTACGAGCAGTACTTC. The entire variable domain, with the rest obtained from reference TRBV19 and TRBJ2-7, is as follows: DGGITQSPKYLFRKEGQNVTLSCEQNLNHDAMYWYRQDPGQGLRLIYYSQIVNDFQKGDIAEGYSVSREKKESFPLTVTSAQKNPTAFYLCASGLQGTSYEQYFGPGTRLTVT.

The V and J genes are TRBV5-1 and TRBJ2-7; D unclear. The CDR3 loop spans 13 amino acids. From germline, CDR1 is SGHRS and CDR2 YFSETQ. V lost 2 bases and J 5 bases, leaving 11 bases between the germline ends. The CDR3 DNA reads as TGCGCCAGCAGCTTACTACCGAATCACGAGCAGTACTTC. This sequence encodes CASSLLPNHEQYF.

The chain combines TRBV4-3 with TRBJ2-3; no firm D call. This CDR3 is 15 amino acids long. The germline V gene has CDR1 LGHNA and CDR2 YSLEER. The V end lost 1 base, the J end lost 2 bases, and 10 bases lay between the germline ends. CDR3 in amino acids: CASSQGPTSTDTQYF. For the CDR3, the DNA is TGCGCCAGCAGCCAAGGACCTACCTCCACAGATACGCAGTATTTT.

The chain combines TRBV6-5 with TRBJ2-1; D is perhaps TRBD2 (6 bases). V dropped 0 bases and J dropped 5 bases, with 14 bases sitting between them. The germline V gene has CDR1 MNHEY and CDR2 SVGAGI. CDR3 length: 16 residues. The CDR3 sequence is CASSYSSGGANNEQFF. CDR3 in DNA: TGTGCCAGCAGTTACTCGTCGGGCGGGGCTAACAATGAGCAGTTCTTC.

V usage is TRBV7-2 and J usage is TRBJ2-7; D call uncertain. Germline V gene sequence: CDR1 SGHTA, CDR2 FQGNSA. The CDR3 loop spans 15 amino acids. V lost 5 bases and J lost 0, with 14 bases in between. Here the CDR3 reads CASSPPDGASYEQYF. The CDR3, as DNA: TGTGCCAGCAGCCCCCCCGATGGCGCCTCCTACGAGCAGTACTTC.

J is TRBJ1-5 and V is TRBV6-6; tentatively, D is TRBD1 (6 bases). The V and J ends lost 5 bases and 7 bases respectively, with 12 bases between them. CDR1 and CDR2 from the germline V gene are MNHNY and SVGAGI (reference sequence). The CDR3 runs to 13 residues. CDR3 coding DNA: TGTGCCAGCAGTCCCCAGGGGCCCCAGCCCCAGCATTTT. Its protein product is CASSPQGPQPQHF.

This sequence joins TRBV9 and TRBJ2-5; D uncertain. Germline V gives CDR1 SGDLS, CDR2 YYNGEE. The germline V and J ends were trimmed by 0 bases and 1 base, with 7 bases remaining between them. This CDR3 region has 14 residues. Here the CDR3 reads CASSVGAGQETQYF. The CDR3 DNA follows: TGTGCCAGCAGCGTAGGGGCAGGCCAAGAGACCCAGTACTTC.

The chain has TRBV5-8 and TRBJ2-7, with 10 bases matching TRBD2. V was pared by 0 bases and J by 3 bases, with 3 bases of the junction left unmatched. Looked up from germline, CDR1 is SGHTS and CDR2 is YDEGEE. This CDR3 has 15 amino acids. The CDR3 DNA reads TGTGCCAGCAGCTTGGTTCTAGCGGGAGACTACGAGCAGTACTTC. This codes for CASSLVLAGDYEQYF. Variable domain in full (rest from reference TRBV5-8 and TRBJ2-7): EAGVTQSPTHLIKTRGQQATLRCSPISGHTSVYWYQQALGLGLQFLLWYDEGEERNRGNFPPRFSGRQFPNYSSELNVNALELEDSALYLCASSLVLAGDYEQYFGPGTRLTVT.

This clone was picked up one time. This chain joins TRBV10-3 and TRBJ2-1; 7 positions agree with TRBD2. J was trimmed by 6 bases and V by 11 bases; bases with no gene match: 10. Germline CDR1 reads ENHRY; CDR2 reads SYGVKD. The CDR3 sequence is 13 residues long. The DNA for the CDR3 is TGTGCCTCTAAGGCGGGGGAAGTCAATGAGCAGTTCTTC. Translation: CASKAGEVNEQFF.

CDR3 loop: CSAAERDTQYF. The CDR3 nucleotides are TGCAGTGCTGCCGAGAGAGATACGCAGTATTTT. This rearrangement joins TRBV20-1 to TRBJ2-3; D unresolved. Trimming stripped 5 bases from V and 5 bases from J, with 8 bases between. The CDR3 runs to 11 residues. Germline CDR1 reads DFQATT; CDR2 reads SNEGSKA (reference sequence).

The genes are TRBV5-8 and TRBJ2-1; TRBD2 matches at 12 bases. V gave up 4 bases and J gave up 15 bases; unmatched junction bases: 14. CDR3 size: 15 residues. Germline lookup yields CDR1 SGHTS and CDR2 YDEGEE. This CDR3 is CASSLDFTSGRNLFF. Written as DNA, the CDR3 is TGTGCCAGCAGCCTTGACTTCACTAGCGGGAGGAATCTGTTCTTC.

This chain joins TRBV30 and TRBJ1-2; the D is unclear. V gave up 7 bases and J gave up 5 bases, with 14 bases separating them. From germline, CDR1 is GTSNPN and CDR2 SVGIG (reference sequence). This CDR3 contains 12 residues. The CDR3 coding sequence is TGTGCCTCTTTGACACCTAGGTATGGCTACACCTTC. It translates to CASLTPRYGYTF.

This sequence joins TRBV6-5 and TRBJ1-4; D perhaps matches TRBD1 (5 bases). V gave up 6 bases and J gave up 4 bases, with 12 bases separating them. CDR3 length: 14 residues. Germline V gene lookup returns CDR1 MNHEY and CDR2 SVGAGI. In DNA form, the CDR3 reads TGTGCCAGCAGCCCGATCGGGGGTAATGAAAAACTGTTTTTT. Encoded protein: CASSPIGGNEKLFF.

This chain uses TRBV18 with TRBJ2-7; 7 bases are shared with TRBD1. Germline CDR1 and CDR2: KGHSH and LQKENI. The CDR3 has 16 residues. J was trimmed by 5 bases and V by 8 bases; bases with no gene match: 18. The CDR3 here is CASNYAPLITGDEQYF. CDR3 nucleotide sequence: TGTGCCAGCAACTACGCGCCGTTAATTACAGGGGACGAGCAGTACTTC.